This record covers a single T cell receptor beta chain. The sample is drawn from a study of blood T cell repertoires in COVID-19. The table came from immunoSEQ multiplex PCR; TCRdb's copy has only in-frame clones and leaves some out. The sample consists of roughly 300,000 clones, 80% to 90% of them appearing once. The TCR originated in a woman aged 40 to 50 with acute COVID-19. The sample comprised PBMCs or T cells enriched from blood (not recorded which).

The CDR3 DNA reads TGTGCCAGCAGCTCGCAACTAGCGGGAGCCCCGGATACGCAGTATTTT. Its translation is CASSSQLAGAPDTQYF. The chain uses TRBV7-3 and TRBJ2-3; 11 bases align to TRBD2. The germline CDR1 and CDR2 sequences are SGHTA and FQGTGA. The CDR3 runs 16 residues. J lost 6 bases, V lost 4 bases, and 9 bases had no gene match.